What follows are 20 T cell receptor beta chains derived from one specimen sequenced in a study of cytomegalovirus exposure and HLA in healthy donors. The PCR employed 60 Vbeta primers together with 13 Jbeta primers. Profiling relied on immunoSEQ multiplex PCR, and the TCRdb table lists in-frame clones only, not all of them. Among a few hundred thousand clones, approximately 82% were seen once, and the ten largest hold more than 8.5%. Sequencing was carried out using PBMCs. Receptor source: a woman aged 45 to 65 in good health and CMV-seropositive.

The gene calls are TRBV2 and TRBJ1-1; a weak D match, TRBD1 (5 bases). Trimming removed 3 bases from V and 0 bases from J, with 11 bases in between. Germline V gene lookup returns CDR1 SNHLY and CDR2 FYNNEI. There are 15 residues in the CDR3. The CDR3 loop is CASSDGGTLNTEAFF. CDR3 in DNA: TGTGCCAGCAGTGACGGAGGGACTCTGAACACTGAAGCTTTCTTT.

The chain combines TRBV27 with TRBJ2-1; D not certain. V lost 9 bases and J lost 4, with 16 bases in between. The CDR3 length is 14 residues. Germline V gene data show CDR1 as MNHEY and CDR2 as SMNVEV (reference sequence). CDR3 loop: CASGATGLYNEQFF. CDR3 coding DNA: TGTGCCAGTGGTGCGACTGGTCTATACAATGAGCAGTTCTTC.

V is TRBV2 and J is TRBJ1-4; 7 bases are shared with TRBD1. Per germline, CDR1 SNHLY and CDR2 FYNNEI. The length of the CDR3 is 14 residues. V gave up 5 bases and J gave up 6 bases; unmatched junction bases: 6. The CDR3 region has the DNA TGTGCCAGCAGTTACAGGGGAGGTTATGAAAAACTGTTTTTT. It is translated as CASSYRGGYEKLFF.

The chain links TRBV9 to TRBJ2-5, with D possibly matching TRBD1 (6 bases). The CDR3 runs 15 residues. Trimming took 0 bases from V and 1 from J, leaving 10 bases between them. Germline V gives CDR1 SGDLS, CDR2 YYNGEE. The CDR3 coding sequence is TGTGCCAGCAGCGTAGTAGGGGGAGCCCAAGAGACCCAGTACTTC. It is translated as CASSVVGGAQETQYF. Based on the CDR3 plus reference TRBV9 and TRBJ2-5, the full variable domain is DSGVTQTPKHLITATGQRVTLRCSPRSGDLSVYWYQQSLDQGLQFLIQYYNGEERAKGNILERFSAQQFPDLHSELNLSSLELGDSALYFCASSVVGGAQETQYFGPGTRLLVL.

This chain uses TRBV18 with TRBJ2-3, with 9 bases lining up with TRBD1. CDR1 KGHSH and CDR2 LQKENI come from the germline V gene. CDR3 length equals 17 residues. V shed 3 bases and J 1 base; nucleotides not matched to a gene: 8. CDR3 sequence reads: CASSPPTTGGGTDTQYF. DNA for the CDR3: TGTGCCAGCTCACCCCCAACGACAGGGGGGGGCACAGATACGCAGTATTTT. Filled out from reference TRBV18 and TRBJ2-3, the complete variable domain reads NAGVMQNPRHLVRRRGQEARLRCSPMKGHSHVYWYRQLPEEGLKFMVYLQKENIIDESGMPKERFSAEFPKEGPSILRIQQVVRGDSAAYFCASSPPTTGGGTDTQYFGPGTRLTVL.

The chain is built from TRBV27 and TRBJ2-7, with D possibly matching TRBD1 (5 bases). V dropped 2 bases and J dropped 3 bases, with 14 bases sitting between them. The germline V gene encodes CDR1 MNHEY and CDR2 SMNVEV (reference sequence). CDR3 size: 15 residues. The CDR3 reads CASSLIQGEVYEQYF. DNA for the CDR3: TGTGCCAGCAGTTTAATTCAGGGTGAGGTCTACGAGCAGTACTTC.

This clone was seen many times. The chain joins TRBV7-2 to TRBJ2-1; D might be TRBD2 (6 bases). In germline, CDR1 is SGHTA, CDR2 FQGNSA. This CDR3 spans 13 amino acids. Trimming took 5 bases from V and 5 from J, leaving 10 bases between them. The CDR3 here is CASSEGLNNEQFF. DNA for the CDR3: TGTGCCAGCAGCGAGGGACTGAACAATGAGCAGTTCTTC.

The chain carries TRBV6-5 and TRBJ1-1; no clear D. The CDR3 has 15 amino acids. Germline V CDR1 and CDR2: MNHEY, SVGAGI. V was cut by 5 bases and J by 0 bases, with 13 bases left in between. The CDR3 is CASSTQVYMNTEAFF. The CDR3 nucleotides read TGTGCCAGCAGTACCCAGGTTTACATGAACACTGAAGCTTTCTTT.

This rearrangement joins TRBV19 to TRBJ2-2, with 7 bases lining up with TRBD1. CDR3 length equals 15 residues. From germline, CDR1 is LNHDA and CDR2 SQIVND (reference sequence). With V trimmed by 4 bases and J by 5 bases, 7 bases remained unmatched. CDR3 nucleotide sequence: TGTGCCAGTAGTACACAGGGGTATTTAACCGGGGAGCTGTTTTTT. Its translation: CASSTQGYLTGELFF.

The chain links TRBV5-4 to TRBJ2-5; 8 positions agree with TRBD1. The end of the DNA fits TRBJ2-7 better, so the J call may be wrong. Germline CDR1 is SGHNT and CDR2 is YYREEE (reference sequence). The CDR3 is made up of 15 amino acids. The CDR3 loop is CASSLGQGSSYEQYF. CDR3 DNA sequence: TGTGCCAGCAGCCTAGGACAGGGAAGTTCCTACGAGCAGTACTTC.

J is TRBJ1-3 and V is TRBV6-6; D uncertain. Germline V gives CDR1 MNHNY, CDR2 SVGAGI (reference sequence). The CDR3 has 10 residues. Trimming pared 11 bases from V and 4 bases from J, leaving 6 bases between. The CDR3 DNA follows: TGTGCCGGCGGAGGAAACACCATATATTTT. It codes for CAGGGNTIYF.

V usage is TRBV18 and J usage is TRBJ1-2; D is uncertain. The CDR3 spans 15 residues. The germline V gene has CDR1 KGHSH and CDR2 LQKENI. Trimming stripped 4 bases from V and 3 bases from J, with 15 bases between. CDR3 DNA: TGTGCCAGCTCACTTACCCCTGCGCAAGACTATGGCTACACCTTC. As protein: CASSLTPAQDYGYTF.

This clone was recorded once. CDR3 sequence: CASSPNTDTQYF. The CDR3 DNA reads TGTGCCAGCAGTCCCAACACAGATACGCAGTATTTT. The rearrangement joins TRBV27 to TRBJ2-3; D gene ambiguous. Germline values: CDR1 MNHEY, CDR2 SMNVEV (reference sequence). This CDR3 contains 12 residues. Between the trimmed V and J ends, which lost 5 bases and 2 bases, there was a span of 5 bases.

The V gene is TRBV21-1, the J gene TRBJ2-5; the DNA was not used to check the table's D call, TRBD2. Near its end, the DNA agrees better with TRBJ2-7, so the J call may be wrong. TRBV21-1 is labeled a pseudogene. This CDR3 spans 14 amino acids. CDR3 DNA sequence: TGTGCCAGCAGGACTAGCGGGGGCAAGTACGAGCAGTACTTC. Protein: CASRTSGGKYEQYF.

This chain connects TRBV18 to TRBJ2-7; TRBD1 matches 7 bases. V shed 3 bases, J shed 3 bases, and the junction held 5 bases outside the gene matches. CDR3 length equals 14 residues. CDR1 and CDR2 from the germline V gene are KGHSH and LQKENI. The CDR3 DNA is TGTGCCAGCTCACCTGGGGCAGGGGGCTACGAGCAGTACTTC. It encodes CASSPGAGGYEQYF. Filled out from reference TRBV18 and TRBJ2-7, the complete variable domain reads NAGVMQNPRHLVRRRGQEARLRCSPMKGHSHVYWYRQLPEEGLKFMVYLQKENIIDESGMPKERFSAEFPKEGPSILRIQQVVRGDSAAYFCASSPGAGGYEQYFGPGTRLTVT.

J is TRBJ1-2 and V is TRBV5-4; D may be TRBD1 (6 bases). V was pared by 5 bases and J by 3 bases, with 17 bases between. This CDR3 region has 15 residues. The germline V gene encodes CDR1 SGHNT and CDR2 YYREEE (reference sequence). CDR3 sequence reads: CASSPSRGQYYGYTF. CDR3 coding DNA: TGTGCCAGCAGTCCCTCTAGAGGACAGTACTATGGCTACACCTTC.

The chain combines TRBV5-1 with TRBJ1-2; TRBD1 matches 8 bases. The CDR3 loop spans 12 amino acids. The V segment lost 9 bases and the J segment 4 bases; nucleotides outside the gene matches: 5. Germline CDR1 reads SGHRS; CDR2 reads YFSETQ. The CDR3 nucleotides read TGCGCCACCCGACAGGGGATCTATGGCTACACCTTC. This translates into CATRQGIYGYTF.

J is TRBJ2-7 and V is TRBV27, with D hard to call. CDR3 length: 14 residues. Germline CDR1 MNHEY, CDR2 SMNVEV (reference sequence). V lost 5 bases and J lost 0, with 11 bases in between. The CDR3 sequence: CASSPARSSYEQYF. CDR3 nucleotide sequence: TGTGCCAGCAGTCCCGCCCGGAGCTCCTACGAGCAGTACTTC.

Details on this clone: One junction end does not reproduce the germline sequence, and a read error may be involved. The chain uses TRBV15 and TRBJ1-4; D may be TRBD1 (5 bases). CDR1 is LNHNV and CDR2 is YYDKDF in the germline V gene (reference sequence). This CDR3 has 16 amino acids. CDR3 in DNA: TGTGCCACCAGCAGATCCCGACAGTCAGCTAATGAAAGACTGTTTTTT. This translates into CATSRSRQSANERLFF.

This chain joins TRBV30 and TRBJ1-6; D not certain. Trimming took off 1 base at V and 7 bases at J, with 11 bases between the two ends. The V gene's germline CDR1 is GTSNPN and CDR2 SVGIG (reference sequence). The CDR3 runs 14 residues. The CDR3 is CAWSASRGNSPLHF. The CDR3 region has the DNA TGTGCCTGGAGTGCCTCGAGAGGGAATTCACCCCTCCACTTT.